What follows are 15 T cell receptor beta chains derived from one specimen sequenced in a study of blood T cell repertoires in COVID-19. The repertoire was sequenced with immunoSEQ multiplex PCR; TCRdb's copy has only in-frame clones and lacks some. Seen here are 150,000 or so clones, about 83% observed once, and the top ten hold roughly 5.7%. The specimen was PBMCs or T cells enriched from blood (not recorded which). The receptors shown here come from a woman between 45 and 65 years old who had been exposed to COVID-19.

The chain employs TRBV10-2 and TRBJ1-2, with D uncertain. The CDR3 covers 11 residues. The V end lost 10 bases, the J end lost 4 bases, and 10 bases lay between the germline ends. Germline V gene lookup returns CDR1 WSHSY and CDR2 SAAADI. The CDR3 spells CATRPGYGYTF. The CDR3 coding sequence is TGCGCCACCCGCCCAGGCTATGGCTACACCTTC.

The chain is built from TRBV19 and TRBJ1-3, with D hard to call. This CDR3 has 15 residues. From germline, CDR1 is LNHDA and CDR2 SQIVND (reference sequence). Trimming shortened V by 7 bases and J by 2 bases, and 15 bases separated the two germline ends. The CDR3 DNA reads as TGTGCCAGTACCCCGGAGCGGGCCCCTGGAAACACCATATATTTT. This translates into CASTPERAPGNTIYF.

CDR3 nucleotide sequence: TGCGCCAGCAGTGTGACTAGCGGGAACACCGGGGAGCTGTTTTTT. Protein: CASSVTSGNTGELFF. V gene TRBV10-2 combines with J gene TRBJ2-2; the match to TRBD2 covers 9 bases. The length of the CDR3 is 15 residues. V gave up 4 bases and J gave up 1 base; unmatched junction bases: 1. Germline values: CDR1 WSHSY, CDR2 SAAADI.

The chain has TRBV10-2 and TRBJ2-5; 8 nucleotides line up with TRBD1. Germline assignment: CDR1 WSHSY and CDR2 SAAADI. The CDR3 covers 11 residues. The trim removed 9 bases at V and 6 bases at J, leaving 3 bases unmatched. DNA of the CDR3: TGCGCCAGTCGACAGGGGCAGACCCAGTACTTC. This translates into CASRQGQTQYF.

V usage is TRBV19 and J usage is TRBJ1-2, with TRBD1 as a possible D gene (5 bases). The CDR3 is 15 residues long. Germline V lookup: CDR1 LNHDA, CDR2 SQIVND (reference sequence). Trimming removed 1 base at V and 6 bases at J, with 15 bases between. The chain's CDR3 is CASSIGDSTEDGYTF. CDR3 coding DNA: TGTGCCAGTAGTATAGGGGATTCGACAGAGGATGGCTACACCTTC. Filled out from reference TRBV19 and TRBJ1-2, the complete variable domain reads DGGITQSPKYLFRKEGQNVTLSCEQNLNHDAMYWYRQDPGQGLRLIYYSQIVNDFQKGDIAEGYSVSREKKESFPLTVTSAQKNPTAFYLCASSIGDSTEDGYTFGSGTRLTVV.

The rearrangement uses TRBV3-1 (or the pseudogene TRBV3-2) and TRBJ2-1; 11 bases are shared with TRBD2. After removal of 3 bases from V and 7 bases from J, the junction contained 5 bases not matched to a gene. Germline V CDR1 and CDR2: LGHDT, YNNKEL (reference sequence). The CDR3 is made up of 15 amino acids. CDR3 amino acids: CASSHDGLAGNEQFF. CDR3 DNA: TGTGCCAGCAGCCACGATGGACTAGCGGGTAATGAGCAGTTCTTC.

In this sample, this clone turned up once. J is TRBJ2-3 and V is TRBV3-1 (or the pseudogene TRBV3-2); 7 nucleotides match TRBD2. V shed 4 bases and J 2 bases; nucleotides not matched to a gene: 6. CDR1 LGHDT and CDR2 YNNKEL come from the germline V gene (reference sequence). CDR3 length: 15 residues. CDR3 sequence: CASSRGGSPTDTQYF. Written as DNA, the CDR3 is TGTGCCAGCAGCCGGGGCGGGAGCCCCACAGATACGCAGTATTTT.

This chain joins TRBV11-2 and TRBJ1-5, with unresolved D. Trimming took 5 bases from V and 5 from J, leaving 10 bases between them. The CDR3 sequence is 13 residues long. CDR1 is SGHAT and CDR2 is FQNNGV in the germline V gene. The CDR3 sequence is CASSHGRDQPQHF. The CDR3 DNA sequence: TGTGCCAGCAGCCACGGTCGCGATCAGCCCCAGCATTTT.

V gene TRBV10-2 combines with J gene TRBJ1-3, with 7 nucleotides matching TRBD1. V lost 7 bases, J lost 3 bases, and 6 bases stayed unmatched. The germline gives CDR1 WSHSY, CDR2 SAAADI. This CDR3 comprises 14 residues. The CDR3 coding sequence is TGCGCCAGCACTCCGACAGGGATTGGAAACACCATATATTTT. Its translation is CASTPTGIGNTIYF.

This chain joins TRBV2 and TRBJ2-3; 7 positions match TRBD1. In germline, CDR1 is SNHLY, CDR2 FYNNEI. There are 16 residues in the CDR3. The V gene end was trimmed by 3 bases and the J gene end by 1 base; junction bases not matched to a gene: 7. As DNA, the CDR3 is TGTGCCAGCAGTGACGAGGACAGGATCGGCACAGATACGCAGTATTTT. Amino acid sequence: CASSDEDRIGTDTQYF.

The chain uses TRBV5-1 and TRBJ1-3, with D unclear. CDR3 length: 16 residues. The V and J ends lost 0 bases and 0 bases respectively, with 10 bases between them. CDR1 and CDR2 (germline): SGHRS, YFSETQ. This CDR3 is CASSLEAVSSGNTIYF. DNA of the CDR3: TGCGCCAGCAGCTTGGAAGCGGTGAGCTCTGGAAACACCATATATTTT.

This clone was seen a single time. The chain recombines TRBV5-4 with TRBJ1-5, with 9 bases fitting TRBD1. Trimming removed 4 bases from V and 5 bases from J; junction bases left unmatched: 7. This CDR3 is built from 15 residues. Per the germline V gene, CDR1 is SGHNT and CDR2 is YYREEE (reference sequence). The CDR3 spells CASSTGQGRDQPQHF. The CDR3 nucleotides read TGTGCCAGCAGCACGGGACAGGGAAGGGATCAGCCCCAGCATTTT.

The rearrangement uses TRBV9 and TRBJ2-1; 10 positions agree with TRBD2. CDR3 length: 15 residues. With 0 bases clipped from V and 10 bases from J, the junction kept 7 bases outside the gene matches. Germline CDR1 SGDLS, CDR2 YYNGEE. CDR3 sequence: CASSVGTSGVLEQFF. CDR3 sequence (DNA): TGTGCCAGCAGCGTAGGTACTAGCGGGGTCTTGGAGCAGTTCTTC.

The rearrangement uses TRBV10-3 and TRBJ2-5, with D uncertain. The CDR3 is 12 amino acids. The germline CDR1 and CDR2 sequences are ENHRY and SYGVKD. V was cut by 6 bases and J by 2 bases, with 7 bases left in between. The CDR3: CAIRAEQETQYF. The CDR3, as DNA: TGTGCCATCAGGGCAGAACAAGAGACCCAGTACTTC.

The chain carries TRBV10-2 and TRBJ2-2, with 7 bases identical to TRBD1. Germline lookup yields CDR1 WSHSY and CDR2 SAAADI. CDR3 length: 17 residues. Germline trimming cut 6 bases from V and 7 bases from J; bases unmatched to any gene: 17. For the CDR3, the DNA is TGCGCCAGCAGCAAGGAGACAGGGATCGTCGTCGACGGGGAGCTGTTTTTT. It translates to CASSKETGIVVDGELFF.